This note documents a single T cell receptor (beta chain) sequence. Deletions cut 1 base from V and 4 bases from J, with 10 bases between. The germline gives CDR1 SGHVS, CDR2 FQNEAQ. The CDR3 contains 15 residues. Per the original methods: Estimation of nucleated cell counts relied on the amplification of reference gene primers. Only in-frame clones appear in the TCRdb table, and some are missing; sequencing was by immunoSEQ multiplex PCR. From that table come the V and J calls and clone size; the DNA was used to work out D and trimming. The data show about 200,000 clones, approximately 83% seen once. Participants came from about 24 US areas, aged roughly 18 to 89 years. The recovered donors of Cohort 3 showed two negative PCRs, clearance, or symptom resolution. This specimen comes from a study of blood T cell repertoires in COVID-19.

Material: PBMCs or T cells enriched from blood (not recorded which). The gene calls are TRBV7-8 and TRBJ1-4, with D possibly TRBD1 on 5 matching bases. The source is a man in his forties who had recovered from COVID-19. The CDR3 sequence: CASSLVPGLNEKLFF. CDR3 DNA sequence: TGTGCCAGCAGCTTAGTGCCAGGGCTTAATGAAAAACTGTTTTTT.